Sequencing of this TCR beta chain was carried out in a study of Ad26.COV2.S vaccination and SARS-CoV-2 variants. Study at large: Into the muscle, Ad26.COV2.S was dosed once or twice, 56 days apart.

Profiled with immunoSEQ multiplex PCR; TCRdb holds only in-frame clones, not every one. The sample has 300,000 to 500,000 clones, around nine tenths seen once. As to treatment: about 20 received Ad26.COV2.S at low or high dose, single or two shots; about five received placebo; per-sample allocation not given. Repertoires come from day 63 after the first vaccine or placebo injection. This person who donated was an adult of 18-55 years in Boston. Points on this clone: Its antigen is unknown.

The ends were cut back, 2 bases at V and 7 bases at J, with 17 bases in the middle. The CDR3 is made up of 16 amino acids. Germline loops: CDR1 SNHLY, CDR2 FYNNEI. Study results and limitations: Vaccine recipients and placebo recipients showed similar non-spike TCR breadth. Compared with placebo recipients, vaccine recipients had higher spike-specific TCR breadth.

This chain connects TRBV2 to TRBJ1-4; D may be TRBD1 (5 bases). The TCR was taken from a person between 18 and 59 years old who received the Ad26.COV2.S COVID-19 vaccine or a placebo. Sequenced here: peripheral blood, sampled in a trial of Ad26.COV2.S vaccine versus placebo. Here the CDR3 DNA reads TGTGCCAGCAGTGAAAGCCAGGGAAGGGTTACTGAAAAACTGTTTTTT. Residues: CASSESQGRVTEKLFF.